This T cell receptor (beta chain) derives from a study of regulatory dendritic cells for organ transplantation. Study-level background: Dendritic cell cultures received LPS on day 6. General observations from the study: Mature dendritic cells appeared to drive more memory CD8+ clonal expansion than regulatory ones. Of resting T cell subsets, memory CD8+ had the most alloreactive clonotypes.

CFSE-labeled sorted T cells met regulatory or mature dendritic cells for 4 to 6 days. CD4+ or CD8+ T cells were sorted as naive CD45RA+ or memory CD45RO+. V gave up 0 bases and J gave up 5 bases, with 3 bases separating them. The CDR3 extends over 12 amino acids. The germline CDR1 and CDR2 sequences are KGHSH and LQKENI. To note about this clone: Antigen: not known.

Only in-frame clones appear in the TCRdb table, and some are missing; sequencing was by immunoSEQ multiplex PCR. The table records about 21,000 clones, over 75% of them present only once. The sequencing input was naive CD4+ T cells from blood cultured with dendritic cells. The subset: CD45RA+ naive T cells. The sequence came from a human donor in good health. The genes are TRBV18 and TRBJ2-3; no definite D call. The CDR3 DNA sequence: TGTGCCAGCTCACCACCGATAGATACGCAGTATTTT. Translating gives CASSPPIDTQYF.